The sequence of this T cell receptor beta chain was determined in a study of T cell repertoires and leukemia-associated antigens (dated by TCRdb to between 2017 and 2020). Some background on the complete study: Each sample yielded about 5.1 to 7 million read pairs and about 3.3 to 5.0 million effective reads, some 16 million effective reads overall. The study at large found these results: No significant differences among the four groups were observed in the numbers of Vbeta genes (about 60), Jbeta genes (14), VDJ rearrangements, or unique CDR3s. Direct testing of the expanded clones' antigen specificity and function was not done, and further investigation was required.

For this clonotype: Its antigen is currently not known. One junction end disagrees with the germline gene, perhaps due to a read error.

As a first step, the CD3+ T cells were left to rest overnight in RPMI 1640 lacking fetal bovine serum, at under 3 million cells/mL. Following the manufacturer's instructions, MACS immunomagnetic beads were used to pull CD3+ T cells out of the PBMCs. Total RNA was extracted from the cultured T cells with TRIzol reagent. TCRbeta libraries were amplified from RNA using 5' rapid amplification of cDNA ends (5'RACE). Before sequencing, library concentration and integrity were assessed using Qubit, an Agilent instrument, and quantitative PCR. Qualified libraries were sequenced on Illumina HiSeq or MiSeq by a commercial service provider. The paper's processing steps were these. TCR sequences in each sample were identified with MiXCR version 1.8.2. For a clone to count as qualified, its CDR3 had to be longer than four amino acids, its nucleotide length had to be in-frame, and the clone could not contain a stop codon. An effective read was defined as a read containing the complete CDR3 structure. RT-PCR with 24 Vbeta primers, GeneScan spectratyping, and Sanger sequencing were used to validate expanded clones. The public reads were quality trimmed at Q25 with fastp and then assembled into clones with MiXCR by TCRdb, keeping productive beta chains. Every distinct CDR3 protein forms one entry, paired with its most common genes and DNA. None of the V and J calls come from the authors' own analysis; TCRdb made them. In this sample the table shows about 15,000 distinct CDR3 sequences, over 30% of which occur a single time. The ten biggest clones cover around 9.2% of the sample.

Sequenced sample: CD3+ T cells sorted from blood and cultured. The clonotype comes from a female donor in good health.

The sequenced DNA is TGTGCCATCAGTATCGCAAACTACAATGGGCAGTTCTTC. Translated, this is CAISIANYNGQFF. Recombination joined TRBV10-3 with TRBJ2-1, with an unclear D gene assignment. Inclusive of the bounding cysteine and phenylalanine, the CDR3 is 13 residues long. Only the CDR3 portion is preserved as DNA: 39 bases, with reading frame beginning at the first base. Reading the germline V gene gives CDR1 ENHRY and CDR2 SYGVKD.